This TCR beta chain appears in the sequencing data of a study of blood T cell repertoires in COVID-19 (dated by TCRdb to about 2020). A note on the overall study: Samples covering the acute and convalescent phases of COVID-19 were provided by collaborators in the United States, Italy and Spain. The repertoires were released in a freely available public database meant as a resource for research on the immune response to SARS-CoV-2. Samples came from the ongoing ImmuneRACE study (first 160 participants) plus 1,254 subjects from 6 global collaborators. HLA class I and class II types, where available, came from metadata supplied by the sample provider rather than from assay-based typing. A de-identified subject ID, COVID-19 status, age in years and sex were almost always included in the sample metadata. The material from the prospective study consisted of cDNA or gDNA derived from T cells, B-cell-depleted T cells, or PBMCs. Subjects who had been exposed to COVID-19, were actively infected with it, or had recovered from it provided the deeply sampled blood TCRbeta repertoires that made up the dataset. Results the study describes overall, beyond this receptor: Clinical and demographic metadata were provided uncurated, with the amount varying by source and participant.

The immunoSEQ Assay, a bias-controlled multiplex PCR, was used to amplify TCRbeta CDR3 regions from genomic DNA. The authors' analysis ran thus. The number of nucleated cells in each sample was estimated from the amplification of reference gene primers within the assay. To quantify the absolute abundance of each unique TCRbeta CDR3 rearrangement, sequence reads were collapsed and filtered. For each sample, productive Simpson clonality was calculated as the square root of Simpson's diversity index across productive rearrangements. TCRdb re-hosts the immuneACCESS table, in-frame sequences only. Its copies lack some clones; in the studies checked, an unresolved V gene accounts for under half of them, and the cause for the rest is not known. V and J calls and clone size come straight from that table; D and trimming were deduced from the DNA. The sample includes approximately 280,000 clones, with about nine tenths observed a single time. Around 12% of the sample comes from the top ten.

Collaborating institutions collected whole blood in K2EDTA tubes following their own protocols. For TCRbeta analysis, collaborators shipped samples in one of three forms: frozen whole blood, isolated PBMCs, or DNA extracted from either of those sample types. Reading from cysteine to phenylalanine, the CDR3 counts 15 amino acids. Of all the DNA, just the CDR3 is kept, 45 bases in frame from base 1. Via the germline V gene, CDR1 is SGDLS and CDR2 YYNGEE. The trim is 4 bases for V and 5 bases for J, with a gap of 18 bases between the germline ends. Of note for this clone: No antigen is known for it. Base-call qualities are not available, and no considerably larger clone is one nucleotide away.

The receptor comes from a woman aged 60 to 75 with acute or convalescent COVID-19. Rearrangement joined TRBV9 to TRBJ1-2; confidence is insufficient to name the D gene. The sequencing sample was made of peripheral blood. The nucleotide sequence is given as TGTGCCAGCAGCCTTAGTAGTGGACTAGGATATGGCTACACCTTC. This sequence encodes CASSLSSGLGYGYTF.